This T cell receptor (beta chain) was sequenced during a study of identical twins. TCRdb re-called the 5' RACE reads with MiXCR, one entry per CDR3 protein. The repertoire holds more than 600,000 distinct CDR3 sequences, with approximately 18% as singletons. These same data were also listed under a study on T cells expressing NK-cell markers.

Sequenced: PBMCs. This clonotype was obtained from a young woman in good health.

CDR3 nucleotide sequence: TGTGCCAGCAGTTCGACACAGGGGGCGCACGAGCAGTACTTC. This translates into CASSSTQGAHEQYF. The chain joins TRBV12-3 or TRBV12-4 to TRBJ2-7, with TRBD1 matching over 9 bases. The length of the CDR3 is 14 residues. V was clipped by 4 bases and J by 5 bases; unmatched bases: 6.